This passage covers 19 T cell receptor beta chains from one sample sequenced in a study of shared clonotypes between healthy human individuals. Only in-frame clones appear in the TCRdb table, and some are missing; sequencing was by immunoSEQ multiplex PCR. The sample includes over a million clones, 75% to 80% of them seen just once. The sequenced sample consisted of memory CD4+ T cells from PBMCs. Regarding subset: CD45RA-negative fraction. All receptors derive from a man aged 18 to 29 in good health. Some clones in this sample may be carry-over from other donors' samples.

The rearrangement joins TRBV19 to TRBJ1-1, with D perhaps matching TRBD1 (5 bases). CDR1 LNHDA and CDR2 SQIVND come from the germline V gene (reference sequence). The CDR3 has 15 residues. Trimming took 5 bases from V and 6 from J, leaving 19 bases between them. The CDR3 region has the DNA TGTGCCAGTAGTCCGAGGGACCTCGAGTTGGCTGAAGCTTTCTTT. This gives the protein CASSPRDLELAEAFF.

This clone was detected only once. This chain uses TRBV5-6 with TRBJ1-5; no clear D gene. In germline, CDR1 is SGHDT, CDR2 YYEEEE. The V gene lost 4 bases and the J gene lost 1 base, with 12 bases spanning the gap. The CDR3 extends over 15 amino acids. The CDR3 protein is CASSPWTMSNQPQHF. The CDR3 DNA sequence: TGTGCCAGCAGCCCCTGGACGATGAGCAATCAGCCCCAGCATTTT.

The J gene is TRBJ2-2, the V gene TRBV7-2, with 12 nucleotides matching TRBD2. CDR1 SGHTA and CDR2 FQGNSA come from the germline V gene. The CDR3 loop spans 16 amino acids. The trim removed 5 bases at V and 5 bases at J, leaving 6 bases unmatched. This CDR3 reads CASSETTSGRTGELFF. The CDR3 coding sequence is TGTGCCAGCAGCGAAACGACTAGCGGGAGAACCGGGGAGCTGTTTTTT.

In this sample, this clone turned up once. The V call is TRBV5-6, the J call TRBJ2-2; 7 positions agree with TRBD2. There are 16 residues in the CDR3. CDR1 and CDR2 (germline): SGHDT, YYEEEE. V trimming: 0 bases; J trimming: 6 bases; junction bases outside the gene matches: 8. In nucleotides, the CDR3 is TGTGCCAGCAGCTTGGTGGGGGAGGGTTCCCCCGGGGAGCTGTTTTTT. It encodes CASSLVGEGSPGELFF.

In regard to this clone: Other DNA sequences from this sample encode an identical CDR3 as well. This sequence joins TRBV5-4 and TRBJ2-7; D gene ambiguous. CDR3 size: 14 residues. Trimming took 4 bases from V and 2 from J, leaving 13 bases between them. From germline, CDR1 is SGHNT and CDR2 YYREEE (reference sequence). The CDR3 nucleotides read TGTGCCAGCAGCCTGGCCGGCGGTACCTACGAGCAGTACTTC. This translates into CASSLAGGTYEQYF.

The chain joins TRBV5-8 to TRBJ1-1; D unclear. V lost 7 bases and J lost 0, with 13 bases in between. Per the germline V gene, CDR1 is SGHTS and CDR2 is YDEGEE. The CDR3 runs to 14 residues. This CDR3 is CASRAMVLNTEAFF. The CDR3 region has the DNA TGTGCCAGCCGCGCCATGGTCTTGAACACTGAAGCTTTCTTT.

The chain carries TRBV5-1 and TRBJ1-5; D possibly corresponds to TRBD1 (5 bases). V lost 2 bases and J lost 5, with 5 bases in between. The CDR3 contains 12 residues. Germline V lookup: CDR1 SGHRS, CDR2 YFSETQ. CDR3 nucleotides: TGCGCCAGCAGCTTAGGGGATCAGCCCCAGCATTTT. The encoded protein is CASSLGDQPQHF.

The CDR3 DNA reads TGTGCCAGCAGCTTACTAGCGGGGAACTACGAGCAGTACTTC. It specifies CASSLLAGNYEQYF. This chain connects TRBV7-2 to TRBJ2-7, with 9 bases lining up with TRBD2. CDR1 SGHTA and CDR2 FQGNSA come from the germline V gene. Trimming removed 2 bases from V and 3 bases from J; junction bases left unmatched: 2. CDR3 length: 14 amino acids.

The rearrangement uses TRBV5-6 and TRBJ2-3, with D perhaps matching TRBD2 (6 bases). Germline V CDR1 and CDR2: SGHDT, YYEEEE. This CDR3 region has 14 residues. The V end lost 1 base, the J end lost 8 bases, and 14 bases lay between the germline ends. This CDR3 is CASSLFSGVSTQYF. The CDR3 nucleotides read TGTGCCAGCAGCTTGTTTTCGGGAGTGAGTACGCAGTATTTT.

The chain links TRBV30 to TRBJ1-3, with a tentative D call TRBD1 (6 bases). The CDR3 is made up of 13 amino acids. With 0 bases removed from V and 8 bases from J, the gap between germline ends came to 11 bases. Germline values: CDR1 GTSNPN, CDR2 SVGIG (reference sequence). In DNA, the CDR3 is TGTGCCTGGAGTGTACACAGGGTGCACACCATATATTTT. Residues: CAWSVHRVHTIYF.

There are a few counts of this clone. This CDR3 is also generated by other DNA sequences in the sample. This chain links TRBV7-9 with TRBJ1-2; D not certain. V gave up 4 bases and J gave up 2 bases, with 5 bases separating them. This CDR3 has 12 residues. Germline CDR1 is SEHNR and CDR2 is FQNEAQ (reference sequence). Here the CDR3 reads CASSSTNYGYTF. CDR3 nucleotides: TGTGCCAGCAGCTCAACAAACTATGGCTACACCTTC.

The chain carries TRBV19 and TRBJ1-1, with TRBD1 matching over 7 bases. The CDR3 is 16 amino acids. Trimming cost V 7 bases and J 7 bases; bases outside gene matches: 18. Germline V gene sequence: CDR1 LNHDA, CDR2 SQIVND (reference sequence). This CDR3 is CASTTGRGQFAIEAFF. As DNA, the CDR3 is TGTGCCAGTACCACGGGTAGGGGACAGTTCGCCATTGAAGCTTTCTTT.

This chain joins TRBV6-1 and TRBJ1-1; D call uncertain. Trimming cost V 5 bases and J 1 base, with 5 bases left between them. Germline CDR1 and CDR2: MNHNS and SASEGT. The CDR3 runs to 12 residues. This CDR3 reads CASSYTNTEAFF. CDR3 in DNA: TGTGCCAGCAGTTATACGAACACTGAAGCTTTCTTT.

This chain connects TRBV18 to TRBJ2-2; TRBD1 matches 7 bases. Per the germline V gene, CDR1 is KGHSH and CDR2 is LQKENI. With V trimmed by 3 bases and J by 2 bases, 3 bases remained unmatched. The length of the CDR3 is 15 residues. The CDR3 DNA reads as TGTGCCAGCTCACCGGGACAGATTAACACCGGGGAGCTGTTTTTT. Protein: CASSPGQINTGELFF.

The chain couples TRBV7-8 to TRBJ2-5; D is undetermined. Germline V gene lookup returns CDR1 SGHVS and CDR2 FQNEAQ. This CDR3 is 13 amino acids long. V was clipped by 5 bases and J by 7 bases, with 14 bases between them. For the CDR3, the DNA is TGTGCCAGCAGCCCGGACGGCTATGGGACCCAGTACTTC. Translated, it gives CASSPDGYGTQYF.

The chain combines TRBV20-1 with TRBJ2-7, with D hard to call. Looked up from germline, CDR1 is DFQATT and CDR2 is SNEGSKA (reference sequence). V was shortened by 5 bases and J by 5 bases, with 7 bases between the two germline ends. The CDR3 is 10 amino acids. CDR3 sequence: CSAVDHEQYF. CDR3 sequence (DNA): TGCAGTGCTGTAGACCACGAGCAGTACTTC.

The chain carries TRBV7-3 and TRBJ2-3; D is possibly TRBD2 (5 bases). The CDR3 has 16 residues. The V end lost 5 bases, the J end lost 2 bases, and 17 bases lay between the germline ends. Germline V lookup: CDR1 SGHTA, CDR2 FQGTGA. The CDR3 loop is CASSAVGGQATDTQYF. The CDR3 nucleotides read TGTGCCAGCAGCGCCGTCGGCGGGCAAGCCACAGATACGCAGTATTTT.

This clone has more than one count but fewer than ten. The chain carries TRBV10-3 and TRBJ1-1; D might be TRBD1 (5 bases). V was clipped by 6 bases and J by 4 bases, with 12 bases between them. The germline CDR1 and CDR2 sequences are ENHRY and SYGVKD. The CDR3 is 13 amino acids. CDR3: CAISRIGATEAFF. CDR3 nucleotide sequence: TGTGCCATCAGCCGAATCGGGGCCACTGAAGCTTTCTTT.

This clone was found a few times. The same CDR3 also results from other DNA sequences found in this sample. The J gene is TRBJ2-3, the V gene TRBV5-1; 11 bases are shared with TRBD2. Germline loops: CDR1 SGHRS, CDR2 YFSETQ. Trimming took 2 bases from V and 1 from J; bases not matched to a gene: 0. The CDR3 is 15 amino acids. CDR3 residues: CASSLLAGGTDTQYF. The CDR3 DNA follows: TGCGCCAGCAGCTTACTAGCGGGAGGCACAGATACGCAGTATTTT.